The following is a T cell receptor (beta chain) sequence with its context. Its antigen is not known. The data were taken from a study of T cell repertoires in cytomegalovirus infection. TCRdb re-called the reads with MiXCR, one entry per CDR3 protein. This sample has roughly 720,000 distinct CDR3 sequences, with 35% found just once. General observations from the study: Individuals carrying CMV plus the relevant HLA were identified by cumulative frequency of public TCR beta families.

The CDR3 spans 13 residues. In germline, CDR1 is MDHEN, CDR2 SYDVKM. V lost 4 bases and J 7 bases, leaving 13 bases between the germline ends. This sequence was found in a human donor in good health (CMV status not recorded). Some clones in this sample may be carry-over from other donors' samples. The chain is built from TRBV28 and TRBJ1-2; possibly TRBD1 for D (6 bases). Sequencing was carried out using PBMCs. CDR3 nucleotides: TGTGCCAGCAGTTGGGGAGGGGGGTCTGGCTACACCTTC. It is translated as CASSWGGGSGYTF.